This entry describes one T cell receptor beta chain. Its cognate antigen has yet to be identified. No base qualities exist here, and no much larger clone lies one base off it. A FACSAria II was used to sort memory CD4+ T cells, defined as single viable CD3+CD4+CD8-CD45RO+ cells. CMV serostatus was determined using a Roche Elecsys assay that detects serum IgG against CMV pp150, pp28, p38 and p52. After thawing, total CD4+ T cells were enriched by positive selection with CD4 magnetic microbeads. The samples came from a separate study whose specific focus was interrogating the CD4+ T cell memory repertoire. Peripheral blood mononuclear cells were isolated and cryopreserved following standard operating procedures; serum was stored at -80 °C. CD3-PerCP (BW264/56), CD4-APC (RPA-T4), CD45RO-PE (UCHT1) and CD8-Pacific Orange (3B5) antibodies were used for staining, and non-viable cells were excluded with Sytox blue.

The data belong to a study of memory CD4+ T cells and cytomegalovirus serostatus (dated by TCRdb to about 2019). Regarding the complete study: The cohort comprised 33 healthy Belgian adults, 9 CMV seropositive and around 25 CMV seronegative. To replicate a published TCR-based CMV serostatus classifier, the study sequenced CD4+ memory TCRbeta repertoires from a Belgian cohort whose cytomegalovirus serostatus was known. General findings and caveats noted by the study authors: Only CD4+CD45RO+ memory cells were sequenced, in contrast to the original study, in which naive and memory CD4+ and CD8+ populations were covered. The original-framework classifier achieved a median bootstrapped AUC of 0.95 with a 95% CI of 0.76-1.00 on the Belgian cohort. The results were interpreted as suggesting that the CMV-associated TCR signature is largely present in the CD4+ memory repertoire. Among the 150 or so previously reported CMV-associated TCRbeta sequences, approximately 67 showed up in the CD4+ memory repertoires, with each one found in between one and five individuals. For predicting CMV serostatus, the median bootstrapped AUC was about 0.94 using the original framework and about 0.9 using a US-trained random forest.

The Quick-DNA Microprep Kit was used to extract genomic DNA from the sorted cells. Amplification of TCRbeta DNA was done with the immunoSEQ hsTCRbeta kit, following the protocol from the manufacturer. An Illumina MiSeq instrument was used to sequence the TCRbeta libraries. The original pipeline was this. Following removal of out-of-frame sequences, some 2,200,000 distinct TCRbeta sequences were retained, with an average of roughly 70,000 per individual. Each individual was scored by the count of 150 to 200 previously reported CMV-associated TCRbeta sequences and the total productive distinct TCRbeta count. A beta-binomial model was reimplemented in Python, and scikit-learn random forests with default parameters were trained on US cohort data. Classifier performance on the Belgian cohort was summarized as median AUC with percentile confidence intervals over 10,000 bootstrap iterations. TCRdb stores this immuneACCESS table with in-frame sequences only. Part of the clones is absent; in the studies checked, under half of the shortfall reflects unresolved V genes, and no reason is known for the rest. The DNA gave D and trimming, while V, J and clone size come from that table. The sample yields roughly 76,000 clones; roughly 78% were counted once. Around 2.6% of the sample is held by the ten biggest clonotypes.

There are 15 amino acids in the CDR3, from cysteine to phenylalanine inclusive. The DNA shown is the 45-base CDR3, in frame from base 1. CDR1 ENHRY and CDR2 SYGVKD were looked up in the germline V gene. V and J lose 0 bases and 2 bases, and a span of 10 bases separates them. The sample was memory CD4+ T cells from blood. The sequence is built from TRBV10-3 and TRBJ1-2; no confident D gene assignment can be made. The origin of this receptor is an adult in good health and CMV-seropositive. The CDR3: CAISESETSNYGYTF. The DNA sequence reads TGTGCCATCAGTGAGTCGGAAACATCCAACTATGGCTACACCTTC.